One sample yielded the 21 T cell receptor beta chains listed below, sequenced in a study of response to subunit inactivated influenza vaccine. A single record per CDR3 protein comes from TCRdb applying MiXCR to the RT-PCR reads. The sample gives under 550,000 distinct CDR3 sequences, 7.2% of which show up once; around 12% is in the top ten. The sample in question was PBMCs from blood, obtained 23 months after vaccination. Every receptor here comes from a man between 50 and 69 years old who received an inactivated influenza vaccine.

The rearrangement links TRBV5-1 to TRBJ1-2; a weak D match, TRBD1 (5 bases). The ends were cut back, 3 bases at V and 2 bases at J, with 14 bases in the middle. The CDR3 covers 15 residues. CDR1 and CDR2 (germline): SGHRS, YFSETQ. The chain's CDR3 is CASSSAGTFNYGYTF. DNA for the CDR3: TGCGCCAGCAGCTCCGCCGGGACTTTCAACTATGGCTACACCTTC.

The V gene is TRBV7-2, the J gene TRBJ2-7; TRBD2 might be the D (6 bases). V dropped 2 bases and J dropped 4 bases, with 9 bases sitting between them. Germline V CDR1 and CDR2: SGHTA, FQGNSA. The CDR3 sequence is 13 residues long. CDR3: CASSLRRGYEQYF. The CDR3 region has the DNA TGTGCCAGCAGCTTACGACGGGGGTACGAGCAGTACTTC. Together with reference TRBV7-2 and TRBJ2-7, the CDR3 gives the full variable domain: GAGVSQSPSNKVTEKGKDVELRCDPISGHTALYWYRQSLGQGLEFLIYFQGNSAPDKSGLPSDRFSAERTGGSVSTLTIQRTQQEDSAVYLCASSLRRGYEQYFGPGTRLTVT.

This clonotype was seen ten or more times. The genes are TRBV24-1 and TRBJ2-3; 8 bases are shared with TRBD1. Trimming cost V 3 bases and J 6 bases; bases outside gene matches: 13. Germline-derived CDR1 and CDR2 are KGHDR and SFDVKD. The CDR3 loop spans 17 amino acids. DNA for the CDR3: TGTGCCACCAGTGATACTACAGGGGGTCCTGTGCGGGATACGCAGTATTTT. The encoded protein is CATSDTTGGPVRDTQYF.

The table lists this clonotype with a few counts. V is TRBV5-5 and J is TRBJ2-1; 14 nucleotides align to TRBD2. From germline, CDR1 is SGHKS and CDR2 YYEKEE (reference sequence). The CDR3 has 16 amino acids. After removal of 4 bases from V and 8 bases from J, the junction contained 8 bases not matched to a gene. CDR3 bases: TGTGCCAGCAGCCTGGGGGGGACTAGCGGGAGCTATGAGCAGTTCTTC. Its protein product is CASSLGGTSGSYEQFF.

There are many counts of this clonotype. The V call is TRBV4-1, the J call TRBJ2-1; 8 bases fit TRBD1. Germline CDR1 and CDR2: MGHRA and YSYEKL. The junction had 9 bases not matched to a gene; V was cut back by 4 bases and J by 7 bases. The CDR3 consists of 15 residues. The CDR3: CASSPLGQGGNEQFF. DNA for the CDR3: TGCGCCAGCAGCCCATTAGGACAGGGTGGAAATGAGCAGTTCTTC.

This clonotype occurred many times. CDR3 loop: CASSPGGPNTGELFF. The DNA of the CDR3 is TGCGCCAGCAGCCCGGGGGGGCCAAACACCGGGGAGCTGTTTTTT. J is TRBJ2-2 and V is TRBV5-1; 8 bases line up with TRBD2. CDR1 is SGHRS, CDR2 YFSETQ, per germline. Losses at the gene ends were 4 bases for V and 2 bases for J; bases not matched to a gene: 4. This CDR3 contains 15 residues.

This chain links TRBV20-1 with TRBJ2-7, with D hard to call. The V end lost 2 bases, the J end lost 0 bases, and 11 bases lay between the germline ends. The CDR3 sequence is 14 residues long. Germline-derived CDR1 and CDR2 are DFQATT and SNEGSKA (reference sequence). DNA of the CDR3: TGCAGTGCTAGAAGGGTGCAACCCTCCTACGAGCAGTACTTC. Encoded protein: CSARRVQPSYEQYF.

The rearrangement uses TRBV7-9 and TRBJ1-1; the D gene is possibly TRBD1 (5 bases). V was shortened by 1 base and J by 8 bases, with 11 bases between the two germline ends. Germline lookup yields CDR1 SEHNR and CDR2 FQNEAQ (reference sequence). The CDR3 loop spans 13 amino acids. Written as DNA, the CDR3 is TGTGCCAGCAGCTTAGAGGGGCAGAGGGAAGCTTTCTTT. It translates to CASSLEGQREAFF.

V is TRBV7-2 and J is TRBJ2-3; D gene ambiguous. The CDR3 is 16 amino acids. Trimming took off 5 bases at V and 2 bases at J, with 17 bases between the two ends. CDR1 is SGHTA, CDR2 FQGNSA, per germline. The CDR3 coding sequence is TGTGCCAGCAGCGAGGCCTGGCGGAGAAACACAGATACGCAGTATTTT. Translation gives CASSEAWRRNTDTQYF. Using reference TRBV7-2 and TRBJ2-3 for the parts outside the CDR3, the full variable domain is GAGVSQSPSNKVTEKGKDVELRCDPISGHTALYWYRQSLGQGLEFLIYFQGNSAPDKSGLPSDRFSAERTGGSVSTLTIQRTQQEDSAVYLCASSEAWRRNTDTQYFGPGTRLTVL.

This clonotype was detected many times. The genes are TRBV20-1 and TRBJ2-1, with D tentatively TRBD1 or TRBD2 (5 bases each). This CDR3 is 18 amino acids long. Trimming shortened V by 4 bases and J by 1 base, and 23 bases separated the two germline ends. Germline CDR1 reads DFQATT; CDR2 reads SNEGSKA (reference sequence). The CDR3 protein is CSANPKDTSRSSYNEQFF. CDR3 coding DNA: TGCAGTGCTAACCCGAAGGACACTAGTCGCAGTTCCTACAATGAGCAGTTCTTC.

The chain links TRBV4-2 to TRBJ1-1, with D uncertain. The CDR3 length is 14 residues. Germline CDR1 LGHNA, CDR2 YNFKEQ. V lost 0 bases and J lost 2, with 7 bases in between. CDR3 in DNA: TGTGCCAGCAGCCAAGAAATAGTTAACACTGAAGCTTTCTTT. Translation: CASSQEIVNTEAFF.

At least ten counts were recorded for this clonotype. The V call is TRBV7-3, the J call TRBJ2-1, with D possibly being TRBD2 (6 bases). CDR1 SGHTA and CDR2 FQGTGA come from the germline V gene. Deletions cut 5 bases from V and 2 bases from J, with 13 bases between. This CDR3 region has 15 residues. CDR3 nucleotides: TGTGCCAGCAGCGCCACTAGCTCCCCCTACAATGAGCAGTTCTTC. Its translation: CASSATSSPYNEQFF. The variable domain in full, with the rest retrieved from reference TRBV7-3 and TRBJ2-1, is GAGVSQTPSNKVTEKGKYVELRCDPISGHTALYWYRQSLGQGPEFLIYFQGTGAADDSGLPNDRFFAVRPEGSVSTLKIQRTERGDSAVYLCASSATSSPYNEQFFGPGTRLTVL.

This clonotype has just a few counts. The rearrangement joins TRBV20-1 to TRBJ2-7; 9 bases line up with TRBD2. Germline CDR1 DFQATT, CDR2 SNEGSKA (reference sequence). J lost 0 bases, V lost 3 bases, and 9 bases had no gene match. This CDR3 has 16 residues. The CDR3 nucleotides are TGCAGTGCTAGTTGGGTAGCGGGAGCAAACTCCTACGAGCAGTACTTC. Protein sequence: CSASWVAGANSYEQYF.

This clonotype has just a few counts. The CDR3 loop is CATSTSSVRSTDTQYF. The CDR3 nucleotides are TGTGCCACCAGCACCTCTAGCGTACGTAGCACAGATACGCAGTATTTT. The chain joins TRBV15 to TRBJ2-3, with D perhaps matching TRBD2 (6 bases). Between the trimmed V and J ends, which lost 4 bases and 0 bases, there was a span of 14 bases. CDR1 and CDR2 from the germline V gene are LNHNV and YYDKDF (reference sequence). The CDR3 is 16 residues long.

This clonotype was counted a few times. The V gene is TRBV29-1, the J gene TRBJ1-1; D call uncertain. The CDR3 length is 13 residues. Germline V gene data show CDR1 as SQVTM and CDR2 as ANQGSEA. V dropped 1 base and J dropped 0 bases, with 6 bases sitting between them. CDR3 in DNA: TGCAGCGTTGAAGGTTCCATGAACACTGAAGCTTTCTTT. Protein: CSVEGSMNTEAFF.

The chain joins TRBV5-6 to TRBJ2-2, with a tentative D call TRBD2 (5 bases). In germline, CDR1 is SGHDT, CDR2 YYEEEE. The V gene lost 4 bases and the J gene lost 7 bases, with 14 bases spanning the gap. This CDR3 has 14 residues. The CDR3 nucleotides are TGTGCCAGCAGCCCCATCGGACTCAGCGGGGAGCTGTTTTTT. This sequence encodes CASSPIGLSGELFF.

The chain carries TRBV6-1 and TRBJ1-2, with 7 positions matching TRBD1. Per germline, CDR1 MNHNS and CDR2 SASEGT. The CDR3 runs 17 residues. V gave up 6 bases and J gave up 0 bases; unmatched junction bases: 13. CDR3 bases: TGTGCCAGCAGATCTTATGGGACAGCCCATTCTAACTATGGCTACACCTTC. Residues: CASRSYGTAHSNYGYTF.

This clonotype has just a few counts. The chain combines TRBV5-1 with TRBJ2-4; 16 bases agree with TRBD2. CDR1 is SGHRS, CDR2 YFSETQ, per germline. J lost 2 bases, V lost 4 bases, and 9 bases had no gene match. The CDR3 is 19 amino acids. The CDR3 region is CASSGGLAGGPKTKNIQYF. CDR3 sequence (DNA): TGCGCCAGCAGCGGGGGACTAGCGGGAGGGCCAAAGACCAAAAACATTCAGTACTTC.

This clonotype was picked up many times. J is TRBJ2-7 and V is TRBV6-1, with TRBD1 as a possible D gene (5 bases). The V end was cut by 11 bases, the J end by 7 bases, with 21 bases between. This CDR3 region has 13 residues. CDR1 and CDR2 (germline): MNHNS, SASEGT. CDR3: CAGARQPNLEQYF. The CDR3 DNA is TGTGCCGGCGCGAGACAGCCGAATCTGGAGCAGTACTTC.

This clonotype was seen ten or more times. The chain links TRBV11-2 to TRBJ2-7; a possible D gene is TRBD1 (6 bases). The V end lost 6 bases, the J end lost 3 bases, and 18 bases lay between the germline ends. There are 15 residues in the CDR3. CDR1 and CDR2 from the germline V gene are SGHAT and FQNNGV. CDR3 DNA: TGTGCCAGCAGTACAGGACCAGGGGCAAGCTACGAGCAGTACTTC. Translated: CASSTGPGASYEQYF.

The chain combines TRBV20-1 with TRBJ2-2, with D hard to call. Germline CDR1 reads DFQATT; CDR2 reads SNEGSKA (reference sequence). V lost 5 bases and J 5 bases, leaving 18 bases between the germline ends. CDR3 length: 15 residues. The CDR3 region is CSAQDGSIPTGELFF. CDR3 coding DNA: TGCAGTGCTCAGGACGGATCTATTCCAACCGGGGAGCTGTTTTTT.